This T cell receptor (beta chain) was obtained from a study of blood T cell repertoires in COVID-19. The germline V gene encodes CDR1 SEHNR and CDR2 FQNEAQ (reference sequence). V lost 5 bases to trimming and J lost 5 bases, with 13 bases between them. This CDR3 is 14 amino acids long. Produced via immunoSEQ multiplex PCR; TCRdb's table is partial and in-frame only. This table holds around 150,000 clones, under 80% found once. The sequence was collected from a man in his 60s with acute or convalescent COVID-19. The rearrangement joins TRBV7-9 to TRBJ1-5; D unresolved. Source material: peripheral blood. In nucleotides, the CDR3 is TGTGCCAGCAGCCCGAATAGATATGATCAGCCCCAGCATTTT. Translating gives CASSPNRYDQPQHF.